The 21 T cell receptor beta chains given below trace back to one sample, sequenced in a study of T-cell memory formation after mild COVID-19. TCRdb used MiXCR to reprocess the 5' RACE reads, holding one entry per CDR3 protein. The profile shows about 210,000 distinct CDR3 sequences, around 25% of them singletons. Material for sequencing was PBMCs or a T cell subset sorted from them (not recorded which). The receptors were gathered from an adult woman who had mild COVID-19 (a few samples of this study predate the infection). Cell type and time point are not known.

The V gene is TRBV4-2, the J gene TRBJ1-1; 7 positions match TRBD1. CDR3 length: 13 residues. Germline values: CDR1 LGHNA, CDR2 YNFKEQ. J gave up 8 bases and V 1 base, and 4 bases lay outside the gene matches. The CDR3 DNA is TGTGCCAGCAGCCAAGGGACAGGCGGCGAAGCTTTCTTT. Residues: CASSQGTGGEAFF.

This clonotype has only a few counts. V and J are TRBV30 and TRBJ2-2, with D tentatively TRBD1 (8 bases). Trimming took off 8 bases at V and 6 bases at J, with 19 bases between the two ends. CDR3 length: 14 amino acids. Germline CDR1 reads GTSNPN; CDR2 reads SVGIG (reference sequence). CDR3 sequence reads: CAHRGRVDPGELFF. CDR3 coding DNA: TGTGCCCACAGGGGGAGGGTCGACCCCGGGGAGCTGTTTTTT.

This chain uses TRBV6-2 or TRBV6-3 with TRBJ2-6; 7 bases are shared with TRBD1. This CDR3 spans 18 amino acids. CDR1 is MNHEY, CDR2 SVGEGT, per germline. After removal of 4 bases from V and 1 base from J, the junction contained 10 bases not matched to a gene. The CDR3: CASSSWRTGDSGANVLTF. The CDR3 region has the DNA TGTGCCAGCAGTTCCTGGCGGACAGGTGATTCTGGGGCCAACGTCCTGACTTTC.

The chain carries TRBV7-2 and TRBJ2-6; TRBD1 is a possible D gene (5 bases). This CDR3 contains 15 residues. V lost 4 bases and J lost 2, with 9 bases in between. CDR1 and CDR2 (germline): SGHTA, FQGNSA. CDR3 sequence reads: CASSYTGTGANVLTF. The CDR3 DNA reads as TGTGCCAGCAGCTATACAGGAACTGGGGCCAACGTCCTGACTTTC.

This chain uses TRBV12-3 or TRBV12-4 with TRBJ2-4; D remains unclear. CDR3 length: 12 residues. The V end lost 6 bases, the J end lost 4 bases, and 7 bases lay between the germline ends. The CDR3 region is CASSPTKNIQYF. The CDR3 nucleotides are TGTGCCAGCAGCCCCACTAAAAACATTCAGTACTTC.

This clonotype was observed at least ten times. The genes are TRBV6-2 or TRBV6-3 and TRBJ2-3; TRBD2 aligns across 7 bases. V trimming: 6 bases; J trimming: 2 bases; junction bases outside the gene matches: 11. CDR3 length: 16 residues. In germline, CDR1 is MNHEY, CDR2 SVGEGT. CDR3 sequence reads: CASSTWGAGNTDTQYF. CDR3 in DNA: TGTGCCAGCAGCACCTGGGGAGCGGGGAACACAGATACGCAGTATTTT.

V usage is TRBV5-1 and J usage is TRBJ1-3; D not resolved. Germline V gene lookup returns CDR1 SGHRS and CDR2 YFSETQ. This CDR3 comprises 15 residues. Between the trimmed V and J ends, which lost 4 bases and 0 bases, there was a span of 11 bases. CDR3 protein: CASSKDGLSGNTIYF. The DNA of the CDR3 is TGCGCCAGCAGCAAGGACGGCCTCTCTGGAAACACCATATATTTT.

This clonotype turned up a few times. V usage is TRBV6-5 and J usage is TRBJ1-1; the D is unclear. From germline, CDR1 is MNHEY and CDR2 SVGAGI. V lost 6 bases to trimming and J lost 1 base, with 12 bases between them. This CDR3 region has 14 residues. The CDR3 DNA follows: TGTGCCAGCAGAAATCCGGGCGCGAACACTGAAGCTTTCTTT. Protein: CASRNPGANTEAFF.

The rearrangement joins TRBV20-1 to TRBJ1-5, with D unresolved. The CDR3 is 15 residues long. CDR1 and CDR2 (germline): DFQATT, SNEGSKA (reference sequence). V was trimmed by 5 bases and J by 4 bases, leaving 18 bases between them. The CDR3 spells CSAPLDPQANQPQHF. The CDR3 DNA reads TGCAGTGCTCCTCTAGACCCTCAAGCGAATCAGCCCCAGCATTTT.

The chain combines TRBV3-1 with TRBJ2-2, with D possibly matching TRBD1 (5 bases). The CDR3 covers 13 residues. V was cut by 11 bases and J by 5 bases, with 15 bases left in between. In germline, CDR1 is LGHDT, CDR2 YNNKEL (reference sequence). The CDR3 here is CAVGQGGTGELFF. The DNA for the CDR3 is TGTGCCGTTGGTCAGGGTGGTACCGGGGAGCTGTTTTTT.

This clonotype has only a few counts. The chain recombines TRBV13 with TRBJ2-5; 9 bases agree with TRBD2. V shed 4 bases and J 5 bases; nucleotides not matched to a gene: 8. There are 15 residues in the CDR3. Germline CDR1 reads PRHDT; CDR2 reads FYEKMQ (reference sequence). This CDR3 is CASSSTSGGGETQYF. The CDR3 DNA reads as TGTGCCAGCAGCTCGACTAGCGGAGGTGGGGAGACCCAGTACTTC. The full variable domain, rest sourced from reference TRBV13 and TRBJ2-5, is AAGVIQSPRHLIKEKRETATLKCYPIPRHDTVYWYQQGPGQDPQFLISFYEKMQSDKGSIPDRFSAQQFSDYHSELNMSSLELGDSALYFCASSSTSGGGETQYFGPGTRLLVL.

The rearrangement uses TRBV7-3 and TRBJ2-1; TRBD1 matches at 8 bases. V was clipped by 4 bases and J by 5 bases; unmatched bases: 7. The CDR3 length is 15 residues. Germline V gene sequence: CDR1 SGHTA, CDR2 FQGTGA. The CDR3 region has the DNA TGTGCCAGCAGCTCCGACAGGGGTGGGCACAATGAGCAGTTCTTC. It yields the protein CASSSDRGGHNEQFF.

The CDR3 nucleotides are TGTGCCAGCAGTTTATGGGGGAACCGGGGGGTCAATCAGCCCCAGCATTTT. This codes for CASSLWGNRGVNQPQHF. This chain uses TRBV27 with TRBJ1-5; a possible D gene is TRBD1 (5 bases). The CDR3 is 17 amino acids. Trimming took off 1 base at V and 3 bases at J, with 16 bases between the two ends. Germline-derived CDR1 and CDR2 are MNHEY and SMNVEV (reference sequence).

This clonotype has more than one count but fewer than ten. The chain links TRBV10-3 to TRBJ1-5; 7 bases agree with TRBD1. Germline V gene lookup returns CDR1 ENHRY and CDR2 SYGVKD. This CDR3 comprises 13 residues. V shed 7 bases, J shed 2 bases, and the junction held 2 bases outside the gene matches. The CDR3 nucleotides are TGTGCCATCAAGGGGACAGGCAATCAGCCCCAGCATTTT. Amino acids: CAIKGTGNQPQHF.

This chain uses TRBV9 with TRBJ2-3; 9 nucleotides match TRBD2. Per the germline V gene, CDR1 is SGDLS and CDR2 is YYNGEE. This CDR3 comprises 16 residues. J lost 2 bases, V lost 0 bases, and 4 bases had no gene match. The CDR3 protein is CASSVGGGGPTDTQYF. CDR3 DNA sequence: TGTGCCAGCAGCGTAGGCGGGGGGGGACCCACAGATACGCAGTATTTT. The complete variable domain, with remaining parts taken from reference TRBV9 and TRBJ2-3, reads DSGVTQTPKHLITATGQRVTLRCSPRSGDLSVYWYQQSLDQGLQFLIQYYNGEERAKGNILERFSAQQFPDLHSELNLSSLELGDSALYFCASSVGGGGPTDTQYFGPGTRLTVL.

This clonotype was counted a few times. The chain joins TRBV20-1 to TRBJ1-1; D is uncertain. This CDR3 comprises 11 residues. Trimming removed 1 base at V and 6 bases at J, with 6 bases between. Germline CDR1 is DFQATT and CDR2 is SNEGSKA (reference sequence). CDR3 bases: TGCAGTGCTAGAGTTTCAGCTGAAGCTTTCTTT. Residues: CSARVSAEAFF.

This clonotype was seen a few times. J is TRBJ2-4 and V is TRBV5-1; TRBD1 matches 7 bases. The germline CDR1 and CDR2 sequences are SGHRS and YFSETQ. The ends lost 4 bases at V and 5 bases at J; junction bases unmatched: 6. The length of the CDR3 is 14 residues. CDR3 DNA sequence: TGCGCCAGCAGCCCTACGACAGGGCAAAACATTCAGTACTTC. Protein sequence: CASSPTTGQNIQYF.

The genes are TRBV27 and TRBJ2-7, with TRBD2 matching over 7 bases. CDR1 is MNHEY, CDR2 SMNVEV, per germline (reference sequence). The CDR3 totals 14 residues. V trimming: 8 bases; J trimming: 0 bases; junction bases outside the gene matches: 7. The CDR3: CASGGGESSYEQYF. CDR3 in DNA: TGTGCCAGCGGGGGGGGTGAAAGCTCCTACGAGCAGTACTTC.

The chain uses TRBV19 and TRBJ2-2, with 7 nucleotides matching TRBD1. CDR3 length equals 18 residues. Unmatched junction bases numbered 15, after V lost 5 bases and J lost 3 bases. Germline V lookup: CDR1 LNHDA, CDR2 SQIVND (reference sequence). The CDR3 loop reads CASSPRADRPLDTGELFF. The DNA for the CDR3 is TGTGCCAGTAGTCCCCGGGCGGACAGGCCGCTGGACACCGGGGAGCTGTTTTTT.

V usage is TRBV11-2 and J usage is TRBJ2-2; D gene ambiguous. The ends were cut back, 2 bases at V and 3 bases at J, with 16 bases in the middle. CDR3 length: 17 residues. Germline CDR1 and CDR2: SGHAT and FQNNGV. The CDR3 coding sequence is TGTGCCAGCAGCTTAAAACGCGAGAGCCTTTACACCGGGGAGCTGTTTTTT. It translates to CASSLKRESLYTGELFF. Drawing the rest from reference TRBV11-2 and TRBJ2-2, the complete variable domain is EAGVAQSPRYKIIEKRQSVAFWCNPISGHATLYWYQQILGQGPKLLIQFQNNGVVDDSQLPKDRFSAERLKGVDSTLKIQPAKLEDSAVYLCASSLKRESLYTGELFFGEGSRLTVL.

The sample holds a few counts of this clonotype. V is TRBV11-2 and J is TRBJ1-5; 8 bases line up with TRBD1. V was clipped by 5 bases and J by 4 bases; unmatched bases: 10. Germline CDR1 reads SGHAT; CDR2 reads FQNNGV. The CDR3 contains 16 residues. CDR3 protein: CASSAAGQGRNQPQHF. CDR3 nucleotide sequence: TGTGCCAGCAGCGCAGCAGGACAGGGCCGAAATCAGCCCCAGCATTTT. Full variable domain (missing parts from reference TRBV11-2 and TRBJ1-5): EAGVAQSPRYKIIEKRQSVAFWCNPISGHATLYWYQQILGQGPKLLIQFQNNGVVDDSQLPKDRFSAERLKGVDSTLKIQPAKLEDSAVYLCASSAAGQGRNQPQHFGDGTRLSIL.